This T cell receptor (beta chain) derives from a study of T cell clones after liver transplantation. Study at large: TCRbeta sequencing after a pre-transplant mixed lymphocyte reaction identified graft-donor-reactive clones, later tracked in post-transplant blood. Broader study findings: Compared with third party-reactive sequences, donor-reactive ones declined more, independent of withdrawal success. Graft donor-reactive T cells possibly entered the graft instead of undergoing deletion.

This clone was seen a handful of times. The antigen is unknown. Trimming took 3 bases from V and 1 from J; bases not matched to a gene: 4. Germline-derived CDR1 and CDR2 are GTSNPN and SVGIG (reference sequence). The CDR3 is made up of 14 amino acids. Only in-frame clones appear in the TCRdb table, and some are missing; sequencing was by immunoSEQ multiplex PCR. The data show 20,000 to 30,000 clones, with roughly 69% seen just once and about 3% held by the top ten. Sequenced material: CD4+ T cells from blood, taken before liver transplant. The receptor's source is a human donor who received a liver transplant. The chain employs TRBV30 and TRBJ1-1; TRBD1 matches at 8 bases. The chain's CDR3 is CAWRLRGQNTEAFF. Here the CDR3 DNA reads TGTGCCTGGAGACTCAGGGGGCAGAACACTGAAGCTTTCTTT.